The source of this T cell receptor beta chain is a study of T cell responses to AZD1222 COVID-19 vaccine. General observations from the study: Vaccine-associated CD4 TCRs spanned spike, dominant at 160-218 and 743-854. Clonal diversity was possibly underestimated, and white British individuals and females predominated among donors. Two doses of AZD1222 preceded a rise in Spike-specific TCR breadth and depth.

Second-dose intervals of approximately 4 or approximately 12 weeks were pooled. Comment on this clone: Its target is not known.

Sequencing was performed with immunoSEQ multiplex PCR; in TCRdb, only in-frame clones are kept and a portion is missing. This sample has approximately 200,000 clones, with about 94% found just once. The material sequenced was peripheral blood, taken 28 days after the second AZD1222 dose. The TCR was taken from an adult who received the AZD1222 COVID-19 vaccine.

CDR3 in amino acids: CASTPEPRAYEQYF. CDR3 bases: TGTGCCAGCACCCCGGAACCTAGGGCCTACGAGCAGTACTTC. This chain connects TRBV2 to TRBJ2-7; no clear D. Looked up from germline, CDR1 is SNHLY and CDR2 is FYNNEI. The CDR3 is 14 residues long. V was pared by 7 bases and J by 2 bases, with 15 bases between.